These 16 T cell receptor beta chains were all obtained from the same sample, sequenced in a study of shared clonotypes between healthy human individuals. Only in-frame clones appear in the TCRdb table, and some are missing; sequencing was by immunoSEQ multiplex PCR. The sample includes roughly 2 million clones, about 95% of them seen just once. It was CD45RO-negative cells, positively selected for CCR7, that made up naive CD8 cells, with terminally differentiated effector memory CD45RA+ cells excluded. The sequenced sample was naive CD8+ T cells sorted from blood. The receptors come from a man younger than 35 in good health.

CDR3 DNA: TGTGCCTGGAGCCCCAGGGGTGGGCCCCTCAGGCAGCCCCAGCATTTT. It is translated as CAWSPRGGPLRQPQHF. The chain has TRBV30 and TRBJ1-5, with a possible D match to TRBD1 (6 bases). Germline-derived CDR1 and CDR2 are GTSNPN and SVGIG (reference sequence). V lost 3 bases to trimming and J lost 7 bases, with 22 bases between them. CDR3 length: 16 residues.

Points on this clone: This specimen includes other DNA sequences encoding the same CDR3. The V call is TRBV19, the J call TRBJ1-5; D possibly corresponds to TRBD1 (5 bases). Germline CDR1 LNHDA, CDR2 SQIVND (reference sequence). The germline V and J ends were trimmed by 3 bases and 3 bases, with 9 bases remaining between them. The CDR3 runs 14 residues. The CDR3 coding sequence is TGTGCCAGTAGTATCCGGGACCTCAATCAGCCCCAGCATTTT. Its translation: CASSIRDLNQPQHF.

J is TRBJ2-5 and V is TRBV2; 9 bases align to TRBD2. This CDR3 region has 17 residues. The germline V gene has CDR1 SNHLY and CDR2 FYNNEI. With 2 bases clipped from V and 4 bases from J, the junction kept 11 bases outside the gene matches. CDR3 residues: CASSERGSGGPGETQYF. The CDR3 nucleotides are TGTGCCAGCAGTGAACGGGGTAGCGGGGGCCCCGGAGAGACCCAGTACTTC.

The sample holds a few counts of this clone. The V gene is TRBV5-8, the J gene TRBJ1-5; weak D call: TRBD1 (6 bases). CDR3 size: 12 residues. CDR1 is SGHTS, CDR2 YDEGEE, per germline. V lost 5 bases and J lost 7, with 10 bases in between. CDR3 nucleotides: TGTGCCAGCAGTGACAGGTTACAGCCCCAGCATTTT. Translation gives CASSDRLQPQHF.

The sample holds one count of this clone. This chain joins TRBV28 and TRBJ2-7, with 12 bases aligning to TRBD2. CDR3 size: 14 residues. The junction had 6 bases not matched to a gene; V was cut back by 6 bases and J by 6 bases. CDR1 is MDHEN and CDR2 is SYDVKM in the germline V gene. CDR3 sequence: CASRSSGGALEQYF. CDR3 nucleotide sequence: TGTGCCAGCAGATCTAGCGGGGGGGCCCTCGAGCAGTACTTC.

For this clone: Other nucleotide sequences from this sample produce the same CDR3. The gene calls are TRBV5-1 and TRBJ2-7, with 8 bases identical to TRBD1. CDR3 length: 14 residues. CDR1 is SGHRS, CDR2 YFSETQ, per germline. Trimming took 4 bases from V and 2 from J; bases not matched to a gene: 5. The CDR3 protein is CASSAGTGPYEQYF. DNA for the CDR3: TGCGCCAGCAGCGCTGGGACAGGACCCTACGAGCAGTACTTC.

This chain joins TRBV2 and TRBJ1-2, with TRBD1 as a possible D gene (6 bases). The CDR3 runs 15 residues. The V and J ends lost 3 bases and 3 bases respectively, with 14 bases between them. CDR1 and CDR2 (germline): SNHLY, FYNNEI. The CDR3 reads CASSDLPGEHYGYTF. CDR3 nucleotides: TGTGCCAGCAGTGACCTGCCAGGGGAACACTATGGCTACACCTTC. Combining the CDR3 with reference TRBV2 and TRBJ1-2 gives the whole variable domain EPEVTQTPSHQVTQMGQEVILRCVPISNHLYFYWYRQILGQKVEFLVSFYNNEISEKSEIFDDQFSVERPDGSNFTLKIRSTKLEDSAMYFCASSDLPGEHYGYTFGSGTRLTVV.

On this clone: The sample contains more than one DNA sequence encoding this CDR3. The chain links TRBV4-1 to TRBJ2-7, with no clear D. CDR3 length: 13 amino acids. CDR1 MGHRA and CDR2 YSYEKL come from the germline V gene. The germline V and J ends were trimmed by 1 base and 4 bases, with 8 bases remaining between them. The CDR3 sequence: CASSQARSYEQYF. Here the CDR3 DNA reads TGCGCCAGCAGCCAAGCTCGATCTTACGAGCAGTACTTC.

A word on this clone: Different DNA sequences within this sample yield the same CDR3. This chain joins TRBV5-4 and TRBJ2-2; no reliable D call. Germline V gives CDR1 SGHNT, CDR2 YYREEE (reference sequence). V was shortened by 2 bases and J by 6 bases, with 5 bases between the two germline ends. This CDR3 comprises 12 residues. The CDR3 here is CASSFVAGELFF. The CDR3 DNA sequence: TGTGCCAGCAGCTTCGTGGCCGGGGAGCTGTTTTTT.

This sequence joins TRBV7-9 and TRBJ1-1, with unresolved D. V was shortened by 3 bases and J by 6 bases, with 8 bases between the two germline ends. Germline V gives CDR1 SEHNR, CDR2 FQNEAQ (reference sequence). The CDR3 is 12 residues long. The CDR3 sequence: CASSFTVAEAFF. Written as DNA, the CDR3 is TGTGCCAGCAGCTTCACGGTCGCTGAAGCTTTCTTT.

This clone was seen just once. The rearrangement links TRBV4-1 to TRBJ1-4; a possible D gene is TRBD1 (6 bases). The V gene's germline CDR1 is MGHRA and CDR2 YSYEKL. This CDR3 region has 15 residues. The germline V and J ends were trimmed by 5 bases and 8 bases, with 18 bases remaining between them. The DNA of the CDR3 is TGCGCCAGCAGCTCCAATGGATGGGGGGCCGAAAAACTGTTTTTT. Protein product: CASSSNGWGAEKLFF.

The rearrangement links TRBV7-2 to TRBJ2-4; 14 bases match TRBD2. The V and J ends lost 5 bases and 3 bases, in that order; junction bases with no gene match: 9. The germline V gene has CDR1 SGHTA and CDR2 FQGNSA. The CDR3 totals 18 residues. In DNA form, the CDR3 reads TGTGCCAGCAGCCCCTGGGGACTAGCGGGAGATGACAAAAACATTCAGTACTTC. Translation: CASSPWGLAGDDKNIQYF.

V is TRBV11-2 and J is TRBJ2-5; D may be TRBD1 (6 bases). This CDR3 spans 15 amino acids. V lost 4 bases and J 1 base, leaving 13 bases between the germline ends. The germline CDR1 and CDR2 sequences are SGHAT and FQNNGV. CDR3 residues: CASSSHRAPQETQYF. DNA for the CDR3: TGTGCCAGCAGCTCCCACAGGGCACCCCAAGAGACCCAGTACTTC. Full variable domain (missing parts from reference TRBV11-2 and TRBJ2-5): EAGVAQSPRYKIIEKRQSVAFWCNPISGHATLYWYQQILGQGPKLLIQFQNNGVVDDSQLPKDRFSAERLKGVDSTLKIQPAKLEDSAVYLCASSSHRAPQETQYFGPGTRLLVL.

The chain combines TRBV27 with TRBJ2-7; no clear D gene. V was cut by 5 bases and J by 0 bases, with 11 bases left in between. Germline-derived CDR1 and CDR2 are MNHEY and SMNVEV (reference sequence). The CDR3 is 14 amino acids. CDR3 residues: CASSQEDGSYEQYF. In nucleotides, the CDR3 is TGTGCCAGCAGTCAAGAGGACGGCTCCTACGAGCAGTACTTC.

For the CDR3, the DNA is TGTGCCAGCAGTTACTCGGCGGGTTCCAGCTCCTACGAGCAGTACTTC. It is translated as CASSYSAGSSSYEQYF. The J gene is TRBJ2-7, the V gene TRBV6-5; maybe TRBD2 (5 bases). V lost 0 bases and J lost 0, with 12 bases in between. This CDR3 contains 16 residues. The germline V gene has CDR1 MNHEY and CDR2 SVGAGI.

The chain joins TRBV27 to TRBJ2-2, with 9 bases that match TRBD2. Trimming took 7 bases from V and 4 from J; bases not matched to a gene: 7. The CDR3 totals 15 residues. Germline loops: CDR1 MNHEY, CDR2 SMNVEV (reference sequence). The DNA for the CDR3 is TGTGCCAGCACCCCTTTAGCGGGGGTCACCGGGGAGCTGTTTTTT. It yields the protein CASTPLAGVTGELFF.